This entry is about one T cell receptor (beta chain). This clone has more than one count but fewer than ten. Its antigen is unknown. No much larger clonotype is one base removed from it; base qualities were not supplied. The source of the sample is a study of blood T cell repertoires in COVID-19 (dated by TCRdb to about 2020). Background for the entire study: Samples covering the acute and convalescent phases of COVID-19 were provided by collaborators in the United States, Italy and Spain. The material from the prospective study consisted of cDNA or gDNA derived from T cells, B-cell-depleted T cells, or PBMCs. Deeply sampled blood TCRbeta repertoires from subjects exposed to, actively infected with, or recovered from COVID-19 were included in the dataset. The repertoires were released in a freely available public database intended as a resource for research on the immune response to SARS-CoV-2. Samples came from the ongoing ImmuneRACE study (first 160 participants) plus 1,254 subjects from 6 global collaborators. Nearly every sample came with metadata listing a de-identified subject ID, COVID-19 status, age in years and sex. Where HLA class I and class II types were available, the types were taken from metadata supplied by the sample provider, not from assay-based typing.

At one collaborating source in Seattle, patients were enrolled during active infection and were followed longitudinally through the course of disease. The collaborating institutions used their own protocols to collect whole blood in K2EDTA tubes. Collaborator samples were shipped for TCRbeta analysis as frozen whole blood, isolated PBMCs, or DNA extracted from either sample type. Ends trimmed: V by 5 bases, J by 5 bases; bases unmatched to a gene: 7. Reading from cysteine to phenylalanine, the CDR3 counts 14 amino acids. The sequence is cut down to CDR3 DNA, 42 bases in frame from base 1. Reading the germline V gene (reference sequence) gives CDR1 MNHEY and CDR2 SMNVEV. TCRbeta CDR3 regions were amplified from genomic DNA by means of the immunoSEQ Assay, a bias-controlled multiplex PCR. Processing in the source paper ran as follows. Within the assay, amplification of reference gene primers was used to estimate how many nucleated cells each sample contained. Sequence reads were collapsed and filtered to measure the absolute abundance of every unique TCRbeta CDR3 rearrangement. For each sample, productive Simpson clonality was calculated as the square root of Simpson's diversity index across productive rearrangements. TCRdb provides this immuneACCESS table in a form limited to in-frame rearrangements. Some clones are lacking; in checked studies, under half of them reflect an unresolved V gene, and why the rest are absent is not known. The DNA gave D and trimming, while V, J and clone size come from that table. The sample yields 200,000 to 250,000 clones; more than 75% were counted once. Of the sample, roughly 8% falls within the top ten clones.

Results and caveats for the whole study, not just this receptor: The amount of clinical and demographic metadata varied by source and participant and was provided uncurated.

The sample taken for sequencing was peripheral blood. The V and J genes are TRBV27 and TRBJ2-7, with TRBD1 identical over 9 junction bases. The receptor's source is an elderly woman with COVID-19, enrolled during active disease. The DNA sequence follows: TGTGCCAGCAGTCGAAGGACAGGGGTCAACGAGCAGTACTTC. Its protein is CASSRRTGVNEQYF.